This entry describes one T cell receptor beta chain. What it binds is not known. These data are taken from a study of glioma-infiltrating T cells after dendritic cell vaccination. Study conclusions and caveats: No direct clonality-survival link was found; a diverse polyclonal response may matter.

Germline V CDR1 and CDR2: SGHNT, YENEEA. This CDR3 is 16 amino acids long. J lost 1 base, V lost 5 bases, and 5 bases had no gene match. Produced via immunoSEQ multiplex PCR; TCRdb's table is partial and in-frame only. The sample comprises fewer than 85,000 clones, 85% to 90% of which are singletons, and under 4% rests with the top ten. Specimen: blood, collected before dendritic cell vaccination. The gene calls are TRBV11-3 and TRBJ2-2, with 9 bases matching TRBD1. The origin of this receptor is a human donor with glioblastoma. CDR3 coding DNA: TGTGCCAGCAGCCGAGGGGACAGGGTGAACACCGGGGAGCTGTTTTTT. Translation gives CASSRGDRVNTGELFF.